One sample yielded the 28 T cell receptor beta chains listed below, sequenced in a study of human T cells and chemical hapten exposure. TCRdb independently ran MiXCR on the RACE reads; one entry per CDR3 protein. The sample lists roughly 250,000 distinct CDR3 sequences, about 9.4% occurring once. The time point was: pre-sensitization, week 0. Described treatment: therapeutic diphenylcyclopropenone sensitization with weekly scalp DPC. Specimen: whole blood, collected in connection with sensitization to the hapten diphenylcyclopropenone (DPC). These receptors all stem from a woman aged 40 to 49 with alopecia areata. Some clones in this sample may be carry-over from other donors' samples.

A remark on this clonotype: This may arise from a read error, as a much more abundant clone is one base away. This chain links TRBV2 with TRBJ1-5; D is uncertain. Germline loops: CDR1 SNHLY, CDR2 FYNNEI. The CDR3 runs 13 residues. CDR3 DNA sequence: TGTGCCAGCAGTGAATCAGAGAATCATCCCCAGCATTTT. Encoded protein: CASSESENHPQHF.

At least ten counts were recorded for this clonotype. The V and J genes are TRBV20-1 and TRBJ2-1; no clear D gene. The CDR3 extends over 13 amino acids. The germline V gene has CDR1 DFQATT and CDR2 SNEGSKA (reference sequence). Deletions cut 2 bases from V and 6 bases from J, with 11 bases between. For the CDR3, the DNA is TGCAGTGCTAGATCTGGAGAAGGCAATGAGCAGTTCTTC. It codes for CSARSGEGNEQFF.

This chain connects TRBV25-1 to TRBJ2-7; TRBD2 matches 11 bases. The CDR3 totals 18 residues. CDR1 is MGHDK, CDR2 SYGVNS, per germline. The V segment lost 3 bases and the J segment 1 base; nucleotides outside the gene matches: 11. In DNA form, the CDR3 reads TGTGCCAGCAGTGACGAAACTAGCGGGAGTTTTAAGTCCTACGAGCAGTACTTC. Translating gives CASSDETSGSFKSYEQYF.

This clonotype was recorded at least ten times. The chain uses TRBV12-3 or TRBV12-4 and TRBJ2-7; D may be TRBD2 (6 bases). The CDR3 has 13 residues. With 4 bases removed from V and 6 bases from J, the gap between germline ends came to 13 bases. CDR3 bases: TGTGCCAGCAGTTGGACCATGGGGGGCGAGCAGTACTTC. Protein sequence: CASSWTMGGEQYF.

In this sample, this clonotype turned up a few times. The chain has TRBV12-3 or TRBV12-4 and TRBJ2-3; tentatively, D is TRBD1 (5 bases). The CDR3 contains 14 residues. V lost 2 bases, J lost 2 bases, and 8 bases lay in between. The CDR3 DNA reads TGTGCCAGCAGTTTAAGCAGGGACACAGATACGCAGTATTTT. This codes for CASSLSRDTDTQYF.

The V call is TRBV28, the J call TRBJ2-3; unclear D gene. V shed 2 bases and J shed 2 bases, with 17 bases lying between them. Germline CDR1 MDHEN, CDR2 SYDVKM. This CDR3 has 17 amino acids. CDR3 sequence (DNA): TGTGCCAGCAGTTTAATCGCCTCAGCTCGGGCCACAGATACGCAGTATTTT. This gives the protein CASSLIASARATDTQYF.

The table lists this clonotype with a few counts. This rearrangement joins TRBV29-1 to TRBJ2-1, with 10 bases fitting TRBD1. V gave up 4 bases and J gave up 6 bases; unmatched junction bases: 6. The CDR3 loop spans 14 amino acids. CDR1 and CDR2 from the germline V gene are SQVTM and ANQGSEA. CDR3 amino acids: CSVGAGTGVNEQFF. The CDR3 DNA sequence: TGCAGCGTTGGCGCCGGGACAGGGGTCAATGAGCAGTTCTTC.

This clonotype was counted many times. V gene TRBV20-1 combines with J gene TRBJ2-1; D not certain. Germline CDR1 and CDR2: DFQATT and SNEGSKA (reference sequence). V lost 5 bases and J 0 bases, leaving 11 bases between the germline ends. The CDR3 runs 14 residues. The CDR3: CSAAGDISYNEQFF. The DNA of the CDR3 is TGCAGTGCTGCTGGAGATATCTCCTACAATGAGCAGTTCTTC.

This clonotype has only a few counts. CDR3 nucleotide sequence: TGTGCCAGCAGCCATCCCCAGGGGGAGGGGACTACAGATACGCAGTATTTT. Translation: CASSHPQGEGTTDTQYF. The chain couples TRBV4-2 to TRBJ2-3; D tentatively fits TRBD1 or TRBD2 (7 bases each). The germline V and J ends were trimmed by 3 bases and 3 bases, with 19 bases remaining between them. The germline gives CDR1 LGHNA, CDR2 YNFKEQ. This CDR3 comprises 17 residues.

This clonotype was recorded many times. This rearrangement joins TRBV10-3 to TRBJ2-1, with 9 bases aligning to TRBD2. The J segment lost 2 bases and the V segment lost 5 bases, leaving 1 base of the junction unmatched. The germline V gene has CDR1 ENHRY and CDR2 SYGVKD. The CDR3 is 14 amino acids. The CDR3 loop is CAISPSGTYNEQFF. CDR3 nucleotide sequence: TGTGCCATCAGTCCTAGCGGGACCTACAATGAGCAGTTCTTC.

This clonotype has a handful of counts. The chain has TRBV20-1 and TRBJ2-5; TRBD2 matches 8 bases. CDR3 length: 14 amino acids. J lost 7 bases, V lost 0 bases, and 7 bases had no gene match. Germline-derived CDR1 and CDR2 are DFQATT and SNEGSKA (reference sequence). Here the CDR3 reads CSARDPAGAATQYF. The CDR3, as DNA: TGCAGTGCTAGAGATCCAGCGGGAGCCGCGACCCAGTACTTC.

This clonotype was observed at least ten times. The CDR3 sequence: CASSLRPGGETGANVLTF. The CDR3 coding sequence is TGTGCCAGCAGTTTAAGGCCAGGGGGCGAGACTGGGGCCAACGTCCTGACTTTC. This chain uses TRBV27 with TRBJ2-6; TRBD1 matches at 8 bases. Looked up from germline, CDR1 is MNHEY and CDR2 is SMNVEV (reference sequence). The CDR3 spans 18 residues. Trimming cost V 2 bases and J 2 bases; bases outside gene matches: 8.

This clonotype was picked up a small number of times. The V and J genes are TRBV28 and TRBJ1-5, with TRBD1 as a possible D gene (5 bases). Looked up from germline, CDR1 is MDHEN and CDR2 is SYDVKM. The CDR3 spans 14 residues. Trimming pared 3 bases from V and 6 bases from J, leaving 12 bases between. CDR3 region: CASSFTPQGQPQHF. For the CDR3, the DNA is TGTGCCAGCAGTTTTACTCCGCAGGGTCAGCCCCAGCATTTT.

This clonotype was recorded a few times. The chain joins TRBV2 to TRBJ2-5, with 10 nucleotides matching TRBD2. CDR1 is SNHLY, CDR2 FYNNEI, per germline. This CDR3 is built from 15 residues. J gave up 2 bases and V 4 bases, and 4 bases lay outside the gene matches. CDR3 DNA: TGTGCCAGCAGTGGGTATAGCGGGGGGCAAGAGACCCAGTACTTC. Amino acid sequence: CASSGYSGGQETQYF.

The chain carries TRBV25-1 and TRBJ2-1, with no clear D. Germline lookup yields CDR1 MGHDK and CDR2 SYGVNS. Deletions cut 10 bases from V and 4 bases from J, with 17 bases between. CDR3 size: 14 residues. The CDR3 protein is CAITVATVYNEQFF. In DNA form, the CDR3 reads TGTGCCATCACCGTCGCGACGGTGTACAATGAGCAGTTCTTC. Full variable domain (missing parts from reference TRBV25-1 and TRBJ2-1): EADIYQTPRYLVIGTGKKITLECSQTMGHDKMYWYQQDPGMELHLIHYSYGVNSTEKGDLSSESTVSRIRTEHFPLTLESARPSHTSQYLCAITVATVYNEQFFGPGTRLTVL.

The rearrangement uses TRBV2 and TRBJ2-7; D could derive from TRBD1 or TRBD2 (6 bases each). This CDR3 contains 13 residues. V was clipped by 7 bases and J by 5 bases, with 15 bases between them. Germline CDR1 SNHLY, CDR2 FYNNEI. This CDR3 is CASNGGAWDEQYF. DNA for the CDR3: TGTGCCAGCAACGGGGGCGCATGGGACGAGCAGTACTTC. The whole variable domain, filled in from reference TRBV2 and TRBJ2-7, reads EPEVTQTPSHQVTQMGQEVILRCVPISNHLYFYWYRQILGQKVEFLVSFYNNEISEKSEIFDDQFSVERPDGSNFTLKIRSTKLEDSAMYFCASNGGAWDEQYFGPGTRLTVT.

This clonotype occurred a few times. The CDR3 protein is CASSLQAGGNGYTF. The CDR3 DNA reads TGTGCCAGCAGTTTACAGGCCGGGGGAAATGGCTACACCTTC. The chain recombines TRBV28 with TRBJ1-2; possibly TRBD1 for D (5 bases). This CDR3 spans 14 amino acids. Per germline, CDR1 MDHEN and CDR2 SYDVKM. Trimming removed 2 bases at V and 6 bases at J, with 13 bases between.

This clonotype was seen more than once but under ten times. The chain recombines TRBV5-6 with TRBJ1-1, with a tentative D call TRBD1 (5 bases). Germline CDR1 reads SGHDT; CDR2 reads YYEEEE. V dropped 5 bases and J dropped 5 bases, with 10 bases sitting between them. The CDR3 is made up of 12 amino acids. CDR3 loop: CASRRWGTEAFF. Written as DNA, the CDR3 is TGTGCCAGCAGGCGATGGGGGACTGAAGCTTTCTTT.

This clonotype has just a few counts. The rearrangement links TRBV25-1 to TRBJ2-7; D remains unclear. Germline assignment: CDR1 MGHDK and CDR2 SYGVNS. The CDR3 has 12 amino acids. The V end lost 8 bases, the J end lost 4 bases, and 12 bases lay between the germline ends. CDR3 residues: CASGIGPYEQYF. The CDR3 bases are TGTGCCAGCGGCATAGGGCCTTACGAGCAGTACTTC.

The rearrangement links TRBV10-3 to TRBJ1-2; 10 nucleotides align to TRBD1. The CDR3 loop spans 14 amino acids. With V trimmed by 7 bases and J by 2 bases, 4 bases remained unmatched. CDR1 and CDR2 from the germline V gene are ENHRY and SYGVKD. Written as DNA, the CDR3 is TGTGCCATCACCCCGGGACAGGGGAACTATGGCTACACCTTC. This gives the protein CAITPGQGNYGYTF.

This chain uses TRBV28 with TRBJ2-2; a possible D gene is TRBD1 (6 bases). The V end lost 2 bases, the J end lost 5 bases, and 9 bases lay between the germline ends. CDR1 MDHEN and CDR2 SYDVKM come from the germline V gene. The CDR3 covers 14 residues. CDR3 bases: TGTGCCAGCAGTTTAGGACAGCCTACCGGGGAGCTGTTTTTT. This gives the protein CASSLGQPTGELFF.

This clonotype was observed a handful of times. The V gene is TRBV10-3, the J gene TRBJ2-7; either TRBD1 or TRBD2 may supply D (6 bases each). CDR1 and CDR2 from the germline V gene are ENHRY and SYGVKD. The CDR3 is 11 amino acids. V was cut by 5 bases and J by 9 bases, with 11 bases left in between. CDR3 bases: TGTGCCATCAGTACCCGGGGGCGGCAGTACTTC. It specifies CAISTRGRQYF.

This clonotype showed up just a few times. The CDR3 protein is CASSTAPGRAYEQYF. DNA for the CDR3: TGTGCCAGCAGCACCGCCCCGGGCAGGGCTTACGAGCAGTACTTC. This chain uses TRBV11-2 with TRBJ2-7, with a tentative D call TRBD1 (5 bases). CDR1 is SGHAT, CDR2 FQNNGV, per germline. The CDR3 loop spans 15 amino acids. Trimming pared 5 bases from V and 4 bases from J, leaving 18 bases between. The full variable domain, in which reference TRBV11-2 and TRBJ2-7 provide the parts outside the CDR3, is EAGVAQSPRYKIIEKRQSVAFWCNPISGHATLYWYQQILGQGPKLLIQFQNNGVVDDSQLPKDRFSAERLKGVDSTLKIQPAKLEDSAVYLCASSTAPGRAYEQYFGPGTRLTVT.

The chain couples TRBV20-1 to TRBJ2-3; tentatively, D is TRBD2 (7 bases). Germline values: CDR1 DFQATT, CDR2 SNEGSKA (reference sequence). The CDR3 contains 16 residues. V lost 6 bases to trimming and J lost 2 bases, with 21 bases between them. The CDR3 protein is CSASGALQGDTDTQYF. The CDR3 DNA follows: TGCAGTGCCAGCGGGGCCCTACAGGGAGACACAGATACGCAGTATTTT.

This clonotype was counted ten times or more. The V gene is TRBV6-5, the J gene TRBJ2-1, with TRBD2 identical over 10 bases. V shed 5 bases and J 3 bases; nucleotides not matched to a gene: 16. CDR3 length: 19 amino acids. Germline CDR1 and CDR2: MNHEY and SVGAGI. The CDR3 loop reads CASSGPSTLSGRVYNEQFF. CDR3 bases: TGTGCCAGCAGTGGACCATCGACATTAAGCGGGAGGGTCTACAATGAGCAGTTCTTC.

The rearrangement links TRBV7-9 to TRBJ2-7; D could derive from TRBD1 or TRBD2 (5 bases each). Deletions cut 1 base from V and 6 bases from J, with 19 bases between. The CDR3 is made up of 16 amino acids. Germline V gene sequence: CDR1 SEHNR, CDR2 FQNEAQ (reference sequence). CDR3 coding DNA: TGTGCCAGCAGCTTAGGTCCCTCGGGGACGGGTGCCGAGCAGTACTTC. Its translation: CASSLGPSGTGAEQYF. The variable domain in full, with the rest retrieved from reference TRBV7-9 and TRBJ2-7, is DTGVSQNPRHKITKRGQNVTFRCDPISEHNRLYWYRQTLGQGPEFLTYFQNEAQLEKSRLLSDRFSAERPKGSFSTLEIQRTEQGDSAMYLCASSLGPSGTGAEQYFGPGTRLTVT.

The V and J genes are TRBV9 and TRBJ2-5, with D tentatively TRBD2 (5 bases). The CDR3 has 16 amino acids. V was clipped by 4 bases and J by 5 bases, with 21 bases between them. Germline CDR1 reads SGDLS; CDR2 reads YYNGEE. CDR3 loop: CASSSQPGDSGETQYF. The CDR3 DNA sequence: TGTGCCAGCAGCTCGCAGCCCGGGGATAGTGGTGAGACCCAGTACTTC.

The V and J genes are TRBV6-1 and TRBJ2-2, with D unresolved. CDR3 length: 11 residues. The V end was cut by 5 bases, the J end by 7 bases, with 5 bases between. Germline CDR1 and CDR2: MNHNS and SASEGT. CDR3 coding DNA: TGTGCCAGCAGTCGAATCGGGGAGCTGTTTTTT. Translation: CASSRIGELFF.